Following are 32 T cell receptor beta chains from one sample sequenced in a study of spatial heterogeneity in lung cancer (dated by TCRdb to between 2018 and 2021). The meaning of the sample's time point label: sample taken at primary tumor resection. Libraries were built with 5' RACE. The data were produced on a NextSeq 500. TCRdb reprocessed the public reads (quality trimming at Q25 with fastp, clone calling with MiXCR) and kept in-frame beta chains. Here each entry gathers all rows of one CDR3 protein and keeps the most common genes and DNA. This sample lists a few hundred distinct CDR3 sequences; roughly 9% were detected once. The top ten constitute more than 15% of the sample. This material consisted of normal lung tissue next to the tumor, taken at surgery. The receptors come from a female donor with early-stage non-small cell lung cancer.

By frequency in the sample, this clonotype is medium-sized (0.01 to 0.1%). Because this beta chain is a stray read in a library intended to capture alpha chains, its abundance should not be given much weight. The genes are TRBV3-1 and TRBJ2-2; D may be TRBD2 (6 bases). V lost 4 bases to trimming and J lost 3 bases, with 15 bases between them. Germline V gene sequence: CDR1 LGHDT, CDR2 YNNKEL (reference sequence). This CDR3 has 16 residues. CDR3 sequence reads: CASSLRSPGDTGELFF. CDR3 in DNA: TGTGCCAGCAGCCTCAGGTCTCCGGGGGACACCGGGGAGCTGTTTTTT.

This clonotype is labeled large. Within a library made for alpha chains, this beta chain is off target, and its count is uninformative. V is TRBV19 and J is TRBJ2-7; D unclear. V was trimmed by 0 bases and J by 0 bases, leaving 9 bases between them. This CDR3 comprises 15 residues. Germline CDR1 is LNHDA and CDR2 is SQIVND (reference sequence). Here the CDR3 DNA reads TGTGCCAGTAGTATAGATCTTGTCAGCTCCTACGAGCAGTACTTC. Amino acids: CASSIDLVSSYEQYF.

This clonotype is medium-sized (0.01 to 0.1%) in the sample. Being off target in a library aimed at alpha chains, this beta chain has a size of little meaning. This chain connects TRBV19 to TRBJ2-3; tentative D call: TRBD1 (6 bases). The V and J ends lost 4 bases and 7 bases respectively, with 12 bases between them. From germline, CDR1 is LNHDA and CDR2 SQIVND (reference sequence). The CDR3 is 13 residues long. Written as DNA, the CDR3 is TGTGCCAGTAGTACAGACAGGACGAATACGCAGTATTTT. Amino acids: CASSTDRTNTQYF.

By share, this clonotype counts as medium-sized. Because this beta chain is a stray read in a library intended to capture alpha chains, its abundance should not be given much weight. J is TRBJ2-2 and V is TRBV20-1; D could derive from TRBD1 or TRBD2 (5 bases each). The V end was cut by 4 bases, the J end by 6 bases, with 9 bases between. Germline V gene data show CDR1 as DFQATT and CDR2 as SNEGSKA (reference sequence). This CDR3 is built from 12 residues. The CDR3 loop is CSATGTSGELFF. The CDR3 region has the DNA TGCAGTGCTACCGGGACCTCCGGGGAGCTGTTTTTT.

By sample share, this clonotype is large. A library made for alpha chains picked up this beta chain off target, so its size means little. The V gene is TRBV6-2 or TRBV6-3, the J gene TRBJ2-3; TRBD2 is a possible D gene (6 bases). Deletions cut 5 bases from V and 1 base from J, with 22 bases between. CDR3 size: 18 residues. Germline V CDR1 and CDR2: MNHEY, SVGEGT. CDR3 in DNA: TGTGCCAGCAGTGTCTTCCGACTAGACCTCATAGGCACAGATACGCAGTATTTT. Residues: CASSVFRLDLIGTDTQYF.

By sample share, this clonotype is medium-sized. The library was prepared for alpha chains; this beta chain is a stray read, so its frequency means little. The V call is TRBV20-1, the J call TRBJ2-1; D is possibly TRBD1 or TRBD2 (6 bases each). The CDR3 spans 16 residues. CDR1 is DFQATT and CDR2 is SNEGSKA in the germline V gene (reference sequence). The V end was cut by 6 bases, the J end by 2 bases, with 20 bases between. The CDR3 spells CSARPFRGAAYNEQFF. CDR3 sequence (DNA): TGCAGTGCAAGGCCGTTTAGGGGGGCCGCCTACAATGAGCAGTTCTTC.

In the case of this clonotype: For a library built for alpha chains, this beta chain is a stray read; little rests on its size. The chain recombines TRBV25-1 with TRBJ2-5; D is perhaps TRBD1 (6 bases). Trimming left V 3 bases short and J 7 bases short, with 18 bases between. Germline values: CDR1 MGHDK, CDR2 SYGVNS. CDR3 length: 15 residues. CDR3 sequence (DNA): TGTGCCAGCAGTGACACAACAGGGCTGCAAAGGACCCAGTACTTC. Its translation: CASSDTTGLQRTQYF.

This clonotype is large in the sample. A library prepared for alpha chains yielded this beta chain as an off-target read; its size is of little meaning. V and J are TRBV6-6 and TRBJ2-5; either TRBD1 or TRBD2 may fit D (6 bases each). The CDR3 extends over 16 amino acids. Germline assignment: CDR1 MNHNY and CDR2 SVGAGI (reference sequence). V lost 6 bases and J lost 5, with 22 bases in between. The CDR3 DNA is TGTGCCAGCAGGCCGCCCGAAAGTCGGGGGCAGGAGACCCAGTACTTC. It translates to CASRPPESRGQETQYF.

This clonotype was seen only a few times. The library was designed around alpha chains, so this beta chain is a stray read whose abundance carries little weight. This rearrangement joins TRBV5-1 to TRBJ2-7; D ambiguous. V was pared by 0 bases and J by 0 bases, with 7 bases between. Germline loops: CDR1 SGHRS, CDR2 YFSETQ. CDR3 size: 14 residues. The CDR3 is CASSLVPNSYEQYF. The CDR3 bases are TGCGCCAGCAGCTTGGTCCCCAACTCCTACGAGCAGTACTTC.

Sample share makes this clonotype large. This beta chain appears as a stray read in a library generated for alpha chains; its size is not informative. V gene TRBV6-1 combines with J gene TRBJ2-7; D unclear. The germline V gene has CDR1 MNHNS and CDR2 SASEGT. This CDR3 contains 14 residues. V was pared by 3 bases and J by 3 bases, with 12 bases between. DNA for the CDR3: TGTGCCAGCAGTGATCTGTCCGATTTCTACGAGCAGTACTTC. This translates into CASSDLSDFYEQYF.

This clonotype is classed as large. Because the library targeted alpha chains, this beta chain is an off-target read whose size means little. The CDR3 is CASSRWGALNYEQYF. The CDR3 nucleotides are TGTGCCAGCAGCCGCTGGGGAGCTTTAAACTACGAGCAGTACTTC. J is TRBJ2-7 and V is TRBV6-5; possibly TRBD2 for D (5 bases). Between the trimmed V and J ends, which lost 6 bases and 3 bases, there was a span of 18 bases. CDR1 MNHEY and CDR2 SVGAGI come from the germline V gene. This CDR3 comprises 15 residues.

Judged by abundance, this clonotype is large. Being off target in a library aimed at alpha chains, this beta chain has a size of little meaning. The CDR3 DNA reads TGTGCCAGCAGGTTCGGGACTATTGTATCTTCAGATACGCAGTATTTT. It yields the protein CASRFGTIVSSDTQYF. J is TRBJ2-3 and V is TRBV11-2; 7 bases align to TRBD2. The CDR3 loop spans 16 amino acids. Germline loops: CDR1 SGHAT, CDR2 FQNNGV. Trimming removed 6 bases from V and 4 bases from J; junction bases left unmatched: 13.

This clonotype is judged medium-sized (0.01 to 0.1%). This beta chain is off target for a library built for alpha chains, so its abundance means little. The chain is built from TRBV12-3 or TRBV12-4 and TRBJ2-3, with 7 bases aligning to TRBD2. J gave up 4 bases and V 5 bases, and 12 bases lay outside the gene matches. This CDR3 spans 16 amino acids. In DNA form, the CDR3 reads TGTGCCAGCAGTGTCGATCGGACTAGGGACCCAGATACGCAGTATTTT. Protein sequence: CASSVDRTRDPDTQYF.

This clonotype is labeled medium-sized. Being off target in a library aimed at alpha chains, this beta chain has a size of little meaning. The gene calls are TRBV11-2 and TRBJ2-3; 7 bases line up with TRBD2. Germline values: CDR1 SGHAT, CDR2 FQNNGV. The CDR3 loop spans 13 amino acids. Trimming cost V 6 bases and J 2 bases; bases outside gene matches: 2. Here the CDR3 DNA reads TGTGCCAGCAGGCGGGGGAACACAGATACGCAGTATTTT. The encoded protein is CASRRGNTDTQYF.

Notes on this clonotype: Mismatch with germline at one junction end may stem from a read error. A library prepared for alpha chains yielded this beta chain as an off-target read; its size is of little meaning. This chain links TRBV5-1 with TRBJ2-5; possibly TRBD1 for D (6 bases). This CDR3 comprises 17 residues. Germline V lookup: CDR1 SGHRS, CDR2 YFSETQ. CDR3 in DNA: TGCGCCAGCAGCTTCCCCCCTAGCAGGGGCCTTCAAGAGACCCAGTATTTC. It encodes CASSFPPSRGLQETQYF.

This clonotype is judged large. A library prepared for alpha chains yielded this beta chain as an off-target read; its size is of little meaning. This chain uses TRBV23-1 with TRBJ2-3; a possible D gene is TRBD1 (6 bases). TRBV23-1 carries the ORF label, with uncertain function. V dropped 4 bases and J dropped 0 bases, with 17 bases sitting between them. CDR3 length: 17 residues. CDR3 in DNA: TGCGCCAGCAGTCGTTCAACACAGGACAGAAGCACAGATACGCAGTATTTT. Its translation is CASSRSTQDRSTDTQYF.

By its share, this clonotype is medium-sized. This beta chain represents an off-target read in a library built for alpha chains; its size is of limited meaning. This rearrangement joins TRBV7-6 to TRBJ2-7; 7 bases align to TRBD2. The CDR3 has 13 residues. V shed 1 base, J shed 7 bases, and the junction held 4 bases outside the gene matches. CDR1 and CDR2 from the germline V gene are SGHVS and FNYEAQ. CDR3 residues: CASSLVAGREQYF. In nucleotides, the CDR3 is TGTGCCAGCAGCTTAGTGGCCGGGAGGGAGCAGTACTTC. The variable domain in full, completed from reference TRBV7-6 and TRBJ2-7, reads GAGVSQSPRYKVTKRGQDVALRCDPISGHVSLYWYRQALGQGPEFLTYFNYEAQQDKSGLPNDRFSAERPEGSISTLTIQRTEQRDSAMYRCASSLVAGREQYFGPGTRLTVT.

Within the sample, this clonotype is medium-sized. This beta chain slipped into a library made for alpha chains as a stray read, so its size is not meaningful. The J gene is TRBJ2-7, the V gene TRBV29-1; 9 bases line up with TRBD1. CDR1 and CDR2 from the germline V gene are SQVTM and ANQGSEA. CDR3 size: 13 residues. Trimming removed 5 bases from V and 4 bases from J; junction bases left unmatched: 6. The CDR3 is CSVLRDREYEQYF. CDR3 nucleotides: TGCAGCGTTCTCCGGGACAGGGAGTACGAGCAGTACTTC.

This clonotype is termed large (0.1 to 1%). The size of this beta chain means little, since it is a stray read in a library made for alpha chains. The chain recombines TRBV6-5 with TRBJ2-2; 7 bases fit TRBD1. Trimming removed 2 bases from V and 5 bases from J; junction bases left unmatched: 5. Germline V CDR1 and CDR2: MNHEY, SVGAGI. The CDR3 is 15 residues long. The CDR3 DNA follows: TGTGCCAGCAGTTACCAAACAGGGGAAACCGGGGAGCTGTTTTTT. Protein product: CASSYQTGETGELFF.

For this clonotype: This beta chain slipped into a library made for alpha chains as a stray read, so its size is not meaningful. The rearrangement joins TRBV3-1 to TRBJ2-7, with D possibly TRBD1 on 5 matching bases. The CDR3 spans 13 residues. Trimming took 3 bases from V and 2 from J, leaving 8 bases between them. Germline V gene sequence: CDR1 LGHDT, CDR2 YNNKEL (reference sequence). The CDR3 sequence: CASSHLTAYEQYF. The CDR3 nucleotides are TGTGCCAGCAGCCATCTGACAGCCTACGAGCAGTACTTC.

The sample holds a few counts of this clonotype. This beta chain is an unintended read in a library built for alpha chains; its size means little. The rearrangement uses TRBV5-1 and TRBJ2-5; D is perhaps TRBD1 (5 bases). This CDR3 comprises 16 residues. Per germline, CDR1 SGHRS and CDR2 YFSETQ. The V and J ends lost 0 bases and 1 base respectively, with 13 bases between them. CDR3 coding DNA: TGCGCCAGCAGCTTGGATCAGGGATTTTCCCAAGAGACCCAGTACTTC. It codes for CASSLDQGFSQETQYF.

Relative to its sample, this clonotype is hyperexpanded. Because the library targeted alpha chains, this beta chain is an off-target read whose size means little. The rearrangement links TRBV13 to TRBJ2-4; 10 bases are shared with TRBD1. Losses at the gene ends were 1 base for V and 5 bases for J; bases not matched to a gene: 2. Germline V gene data show CDR1 as PRHDT and CDR2 as FYEKMQ (reference sequence). This CDR3 is built from 15 residues. CDR3 loop: CASSLAGQGENIQYF. The CDR3 DNA sequence: TGTGCCAGCAGCTTAGCAGGACAGGGGGAAAACATTCAGTACTTC. Complete variable domain (other parts from reference TRBV13 and TRBJ2-4): AAGVIQSPRHLIKEKRETATLKCYPIPRHDTVYWYQQGPGQDPQFLISFYEKMQSDKGSIPDRFSAQQFSDYHSELNMSSLELGDSALYFCASSLAGQGENIQYFGAGTRLSVL.

Judged by abundance, this clonotype is large. This beta chain turned up in a library designed for alpha chains; as an off-target read, its abundance says little. V usage is TRBV2 and J usage is TRBJ2-7; D unresolved. This CDR3 spans 13 amino acids. V lost 7 bases to trimming and J lost 4 bases, with 14 bases between them. The germline CDR1 and CDR2 sequences are SNHLY and FYNNEI. The CDR3 here is CASTESDSYEQYF. For the CDR3, the DNA is TGTGCCAGCACCGAGTCGGATTCGTACGAGCAGTACTTC.

This clonotype was found a few times. Being off target in a library aimed at alpha chains, this beta chain has a size of little meaning. The chain carries TRBV6-9 and TRBJ2-4; D possibly corresponds to TRBD2 (5 bases). CDR1 is MNHGY, CDR2 SVAAGI, per germline. The CDR3 is 14 residues long. The V end was cut by 2 bases, the J end by 2 bases, with 7 bases between. CDR3 residues: CASSYLGTKNIQYF. The CDR3 nucleotides are TGTGCCAGCAGTTATCTCGGGACCAAAAACATTCAGTACTTC.

This clonotype is categorized as large (0.1 to 1%). Because the library targeted alpha chains, this beta chain is an off-target read whose size means little. The chain links TRBV6-5 to TRBJ2-5; possible D gene TRBD1, 5 bases. Germline lookup yields CDR1 MNHEY and CDR2 SVGAGI. The CDR3 runs 14 residues. Trimming stripped 5 bases from V and 3 bases from J, with 13 bases between. The CDR3 loop reads CASSTPRAEETQYF. The CDR3 DNA reads as TGTGCCAGCAGTACACCCAGGGCCGAAGAGACCCAGTACTTC.

On this clonotype: This beta chain came through as a stray read in a library set up for alpha chains, and its size says little. The chain combines TRBV11-2 with TRBJ2-1; D is perhaps TRBD1 or TRBD2 (6 bases each). The CDR3 is made up of 16 amino acids. Germline lookup yields CDR1 SGHAT and CDR2 FQNNGV. The V and J ends lost 5 bases and 2 bases respectively, with 16 bases between them. DNA of the CDR3: TGTGCCAGCAGCCCACACCGGGGGCAGACCTACAATGAGCAGTTCTTC. This encodes CASSPHRGQTYNEQFF.

Comments on this clonotype: This beta chain came through as a stray read in a library set up for alpha chains, and its size says little. The chain links TRBV7-2 to TRBJ1-5, with D possibly being TRBD1 (5 bases). The V end lost 1 base, the J end lost 2 bases, and 15 bases lay between the germline ends. CDR1 SGHTA and CDR2 FQGNSA come from the germline V gene. This CDR3 region has 17 residues. CDR3 nucleotide sequence: TGTGCCAGCAGCTTAGTCTCAGGGAAGTTGGGCAATCAGCCCCAGCATTTT. It yields the protein CASSLVSGKLGNQPQHF.

This clonotype is medium-sized by share. As an off-target read in a library built for alpha chains, this beta chain has a frequency of little significance. The CDR3 bases are TGTGCCAGCAGAACCCTAGCGGGGACTGGGGATGAGCAGTTCTTC. Translating it yields CASRTLAGTGDEQFF. This rearrangement joins TRBV6-5 to TRBJ2-1, with 9 positions matching TRBD2. The V gene's germline CDR1 is MNHEY and CDR2 SVGAGI. CDR3 length: 15 amino acids. With 6 bases clipped from V and 8 bases from J, the junction kept 11 bases outside the gene matches.

Details on this clonotype: With the library built for alpha chains, this beta chain is off target and its frequency is not meaningful. The rearrangement joins TRBV2 to TRBJ1-5, with 7 bases that match TRBD1. CDR3 length: 16 amino acids. Germline V gene data show CDR1 as SNHLY and CDR2 as FYNNEI. Germline trimming cut 0 bases from V and 11 bases from J; bases unmatched to any gene: 13. The CDR3 region has the DNA TGTGCCAGCAGTGAAGCTCACGGCAGGGGGGACCAGGCCCAGCATTTT. Translated: CASSEAHGRGDQAQHF.

This clonotype ranks as large. This beta chain turned up in a library designed for alpha chains; as an off-target read, its abundance says little. V gene TRBV19 combines with J gene TRBJ2-6; D not resolved. Per the germline V gene, CDR1 is LNHDA and CDR2 is SQIVND (reference sequence). V lost 7 bases and J 0 bases, leaving 4 bases between the germline ends. CDR3 size: 13 residues. The CDR3 region is CASTHSGANVLTF. The DNA for the CDR3 is TGTGCCAGTACTCACTCTGGGGCCAACGTCCTGACTTTC.

This clonotype was picked up a small number of times. This beta chain turned up in a library designed for alpha chains; as an off-target read, its abundance says little. The chain is built from TRBV12-3 or TRBV12-4 and TRBJ2-3; 11 nucleotides line up with TRBD2. The CDR3 is made up of 16 amino acids. The trim removed 5 bases at V and 0 bases at J, leaving 4 bases unmatched. The chain's CDR3 is CASSARLAGSTDTQYF. CDR3 in DNA: TGTGCCAGCAGTGCCCGACTAGCGGGGAGCACAGATACGCAGTATTTT.

This clonotype qualifies as large. In a library made to pick up alpha chains, this beta chain is a stray read with a size that means little. The chain links TRBV6-1 to TRBJ2-1, with 9 nucleotides matching TRBD2. The trim removed 5 bases at V and 7 bases at J, leaving 6 bases unmatched. This CDR3 comprises 14 residues. Germline values: CDR1 MNHNS, CDR2 SASEGT. CDR3 in amino acids: CASSRGGAKNEQFF. CDR3 bases: TGTGCCAGCAGTCGCGGGGGGGCAAAAAATGAGCAGTTCTTC.